A few counts support the clone carrying this T cell receptor beta chain. The antigen remains unidentified. A clone one base away is much larger, so this may be a read error. TCRdb processed the PCR reads anew with MiXCR; each CDR3 protein has one entry. The table records over 600,000 distinct CDR3 sequences, just under 20% of them present only once. These data are taken from a study of molecular identifiers for immune sequencing clone quantification. Study at large: In replicates, the authors split RNA from around 18,000 or 91,000 naive CD8 cells five ways and sequenced four.

Overall study findings and caveats: Clones of above 20 RNA copies carried over 99% of effector molecules; in naive cells they carried under 1%. Barcode-sharing identical TCR molecules could underestimate highly expanded clone sizes.

Germline-derived CDR1 and CDR2 are SGDLS and YYNGEE. This CDR3 is built from 15 residues. Sequencing was done on a sample of naive CD8+ T cells from blood, with Jurkat cell RNA spiked in. The subset was: FACS-sorted CD8+CD4-CCR7+CD45RA+ naive T cells. This TCR came from a human donor in good health. Some libraries in this study had Jurkat cell RNA spiked in. The rearrangement links TRBV9 to TRBJ1-1; TRBD1 matches at 10 bases. The CDR3 loop reads CASSVGRTGGSEASF. The CDR3 DNA sequence: TGTGCCAGCAGCGTAGGAAGGACAGGGGGATCTGAAGCTTCCTTT.